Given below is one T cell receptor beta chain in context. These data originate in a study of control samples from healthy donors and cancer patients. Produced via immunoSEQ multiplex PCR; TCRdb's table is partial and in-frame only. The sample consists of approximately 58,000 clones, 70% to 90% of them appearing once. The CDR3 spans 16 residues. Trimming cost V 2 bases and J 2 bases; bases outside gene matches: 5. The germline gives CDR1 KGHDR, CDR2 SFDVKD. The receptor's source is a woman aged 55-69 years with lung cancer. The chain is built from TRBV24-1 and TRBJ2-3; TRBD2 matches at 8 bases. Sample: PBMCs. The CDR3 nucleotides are TGTGCCACCAGTGATTGGACTAGCAGATCCACAGATACGCAGTATTTT. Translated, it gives CATSDWTSRSTDTQYF.